A selection of T cell receptor beta chains follows, all from one sample in a study of blood T cell repertoires in COVID-19. Some clones are missing from TCRdb's copy, which holds only in-frame ones; the method was immunoSEQ multiplex PCR. The profile shows 75,000 to 80,000 clones, more than 75% of them singletons. The source material was peripheral blood. These receptors were obtained from a man in his 60s with COVID-19, enrolled during active disease. The CDR3 runs from the conserved cysteine through the conserved F or W. Fields, in order: clone size, J gene, V gene, D gene, CDR3 protein, CDR3 DNA. D genes are given only for firm matches. Size values are once, few and many counts, or a class for expanded clones, and some rows have none.

size: once
J: TRBJ1-4
V: TRBV2
D: TRBD1
CDR3: CASSPGTGLFRKLFF
DNA: TGTGCCAGCAGCCCCGGGACAGGGTTGTTTCGGAAACTGTTTTTT

size: .
J: TRBJ2-1
V: TRBV4-2
D: .
CDR3: CASSHEPGLVDEQFF
DNA: TGTGCCAGCAGCCATGAACCGGGTCTAGTCGATGAGCAGTTCTTC

size: .
J: TRBJ2-7
V: TRBV28
D: TRBD2
CDR3: CASSDQREGLNEQYF
DNA: TGTGCCAGCAGTGATCAGCGGGAGGGCTTAAACGAGCAGTACTTC

size: .
J: TRBJ1-4
V: TRBV7-9
D: TRBD1
CDR3: CASSTDRDLGEKLFF
DNA: TGTGCCAGCAGCACTGACAGGGACCTAGGGGAAAAACTGTTTTTT

size: .
J: TRBJ2-7
V: TRBV11-2
D: TRBD1
CDR3: CASSPINRGGSYEQYF
DNA: TGTGCCAGCAGCCCGATAAACAGGGGTGGGTCCTACGAGCAGTACTTC

size: few
J: TRBJ1-4
V: TRBV19
D: .
CDR3: CASSSDILSTNEKLFF
DNA: TGTGCCAGTAGCTCCGACATATTATCAACTAATGAAAAACTGTTTTTT

size: .
J: TRBJ1-3
V: TRBV9
D: .
CDR3: CASSTTTSSGNTIYF
DNA: TGTGCCAGCAGCACCACAACAAGCTCTGGAAACACCATATATTTT

size: .
J: TRBJ1-5
V: TRBV20-1
D: .
CDR3: CSASLTRNSNQPQHF
DNA: TGCAGTGCTAGTCTCACTCGCAATAGCAATCAGCCCCAGCATTTT

size: .
J: TRBJ1-2
V: TRBV6-5
D: .
CDR3: CASSYSNNSPRSFYTF
DNA: TGTGCCAGCAGTTACTCGAACAATAGTCCTAGGTCGTTCTACACCTTC

size: few
J: TRBJ1-5
V: TRBV27
D: .
CDR3: CASSFQGPSGQPQHF
DNA: TGTGCCAGCAGTTTTCAGGGCCCCTCGGGTCAGCCCCAGCATTTT

size: .
J: TRBJ1-2
V: TRBV9
D: TRBD1
CDR3: CASSKGGPANYGYTF
DNA: TGTGCCAGCAGTAAAGGGGGCCCGGCTAACTATGGCTACACCTTC

size: few
J: TRBJ1-2
V: TRBV5-4
D: .
CDR3: CASSFGTRAYGYTF
DNA: TGTGCCAGCAGCTTTGGGACAAGGGCCTATGGCTACACCTTC

size: .
J: TRBJ1-2
V: TRBV15
D: .
CDR3: CATSTSPSTGFMSYTF
DNA: TGTGCCACCAGCACCAGCCCCTCTACAGGGTTTATGAGCTACACCTTC

size: .
J: TRBJ2-2
V: TRBV24-1
D: TRBD2
CDR3: CATSEYPSGSNTGELFF
DNA: TGTGCCACCAGTGAATACCCTAGCGGGTCCAACACCGGGGAGCTGTTTTTT